The 22 T cell receptor beta chains reported below all come from one sample, sequenced in a study of shared clonotypes between healthy human individuals. TCRdb keeps only in-frame clones here, not all; method: immunoSEQ multiplex PCR. The data hold 950,000 to 1,100,000 clones, with more than 65% observed a single time. Sequenced material: memory CD4+ T cells sorted from blood. Subset given: CD45RA-negative fraction. Every receptor here comes from a man aged 18 to 30 in good health.

The V gene is TRBV2, the J gene TRBJ2-3; perhaps TRBD1 as D (5 bases). Deletions cut 5 bases from V and 0 bases from J, with 9 bases between. The CDR3 is 14 amino acids. From germline, CDR1 is SNHLY and CDR2 FYNNEI. CDR3 nucleotide sequence: TGTGCCAGCAGTCTGACAGCTAGCACAGATACGCAGTATTTT. This codes for CASSLTASTDTQYF. The full variable domain, its missing parts supplied by reference TRBV2 and TRBJ2-3, is EPEVTQTPSHQVTQMGQEVILRCVPISNHLYFYWYRQILGQKVEFLVSFYNNEISEKSEIFDDQFSVERPDGSNFTLKIRSTKLEDSAMYFCASSLTASTDTQYFGPGTRLTVL.

The chain is built from TRBV7-2 and TRBJ1-2; 9 bases align to TRBD1. The CDR3 is 16 amino acids. Germline V lookup: CDR1 SGHTA, CDR2 FQGNSA. Losses at the gene ends were 0 bases for V and 6 bases for J; bases not matched to a gene: 8. The CDR3 here is CASSLARGDRVHGYTF. The CDR3 nucleotides are TGTGCCAGCAGCTTAGCGCGCGGGGACAGGGTGCATGGCTACACCTTC.

Concerning this clone: Other DNA sequences in the sample encode the same CDR3. This chain links TRBV7-9 with TRBJ2-2; D gene unclear. Deletions cut 3 bases from V and 8 bases from J, with 10 bases between. Looked up from germline, CDR1 is SEHNR and CDR2 is FQNEAQ (reference sequence). The CDR3 is 13 residues long. CDR3 sequence (DNA): TGTGCCAGCAGCTTGCTGGGATCAGGGGAGCTGTTTTTT. It codes for CASSLLGSGELFF. The variable domain in full, completed from reference TRBV7-9 and TRBJ2-2, reads DTGVSQNPRHKITKRGQNVTFRCDPISEHNRLYWYRQTLGQGPEFLTYFQNEAQLEKSRLLSDRFSAERPKGSFSTLEIQRTEQGDSAMYLCASSLLGSGELFFGEGSRLTVL.

The chain carries TRBV30 and TRBJ2-5, with 10 nucleotides matching TRBD1. The tail of the sequence fits TRBJ2-7 better, so the J call may be wrong. This CDR3 contains 12 residues. Per the germline V gene, CDR1 is GTSNPN and CDR2 is SVGIG (reference sequence). Here the CDR3 DNA reads TGTGCCTGGGGGGACAGGGGCTACGAGCAGTACTTC. Encoded protein: CAWGDRGYEQYF.

The V call is TRBV11-2, the J call TRBJ2-7; D is unclear. CDR1 and CDR2 (germline): SGHAT, FQNNGV. Trimming removed 5 bases from V and 1 base from J, with 24 bases in between. The CDR3 has 18 amino acids. The CDR3: CASSQSLSPYTQSYEQYF. The CDR3 DNA reads as TGTGCCAGCAGCCAATCGCTATCACCCTACACCCAGTCCTACGAGCAGTACTTC. The full variable domain, rest sourced from reference TRBV11-2 and TRBJ2-7, is EAGVAQSPRYKIIEKRQSVAFWCNPISGHATLYWYQQILGQGPKLLIQFQNNGVVDDSQLPKDRFSAERLKGVDSTLKIQPAKLEDSAVYLCASSQSLSPYTQSYEQYFGPGTRLTVT.

As regards this clone: This specimen includes other DNA sequences encoding the same CDR3. The V gene is TRBV7-9, the J gene TRBJ2-7, with 9 bases lining up with TRBD1. In germline, CDR1 is SEHNR, CDR2 FQNEAQ (reference sequence). The CDR3 contains 13 residues. V trimming: 5 bases; J trimming: 6 bases; junction bases outside the gene matches: 5. The CDR3 sequence is CASSRGQGSEQYF. CDR3 sequence (DNA): TGTGCCAGCAGCCGGGGACAGGGAAGCGAGCAGTACTTC. The full variable domain, its missing parts supplied by reference TRBV7-9 and TRBJ2-7, is DTGVSQNPRHKITKRGQNVTFRCDPISEHNRLYWYRQTLGQGPEFLTYFQNEAQLEKSRLLSDRFSAERPKGSFSTLEIQRTEQGDSAMYLCASSRGQGSEQYFGPGTRLTVT.

The chain has TRBV10-3 and TRBJ2-7; D tentatively reads TRBD1 or TRBD2 (6 bases each). Germline CDR1 reads ENHRY; CDR2 reads SYGVKD. This CDR3 contains 15 residues. V was pared by 4 bases and J by 4 bases, with 17 bases between. CDR3 region: CAISGARKGGYEQYF. The CDR3 nucleotides are TGTGCCATCAGTGGAGCTAGGAAGGGGGGATACGAGCAGTACTTC.

There are a few counts of this clone. V usage is TRBV19 and J usage is TRBJ1-1, with D tentatively TRBD1 (6 bases). V lost 9 bases and J lost 4, with 12 bases in between. This CDR3 has 12 amino acids. Germline V CDR1 and CDR2: LNHDA, SQIVND (reference sequence). The CDR3 loop is CASRQERTEAFF. The CDR3 DNA is TGTGCCAGCAGACAGGAGCGCACTGAAGCTTTCTTT.

This rearrangement joins TRBV6-1 to TRBJ2-7; no firm D call. The CDR3 consists of 15 residues. CDR1 MNHNS and CDR2 SASEGT come from the germline V gene. Trimming took 6 bases from V and 2 from J, leaving 17 bases between them. In DNA, the CDR3 is TGTGCCAGCAGAGACCCGGCGGTTTCCGCCTACGAGCAGTACTTC. Residues: CASRDPAVSAYEQYF.

The chain carries TRBV19 and TRBJ2-2, with D tentatively TRBD2 (6 bases). The CDR3 is 14 amino acids. V was pared by 11 bases and J by 0 bases, with 13 bases between. Germline assignment: CDR1 LNHDA and CDR2 SQIVND (reference sequence). CDR3 amino acids: CAARGYTNTGELFF. CDR3 nucleotide sequence: TGTGCCGCCCGGGGGTACACGAACACCGGGGAGCTGTTTTTT.

This chain uses TRBV27 with TRBJ1-6, with TRBD1 identical over 7 bases. J lost 9 bases, V lost 11 bases, and 16 bases had no gene match. Germline V CDR1 and CDR2: MNHEY, SMNVEV (reference sequence). The CDR3 extends over 15 amino acids. CDR3 region: CAASRKGADGSPLHF. CDR3 coding DNA: TGTGCCGCCTCACGGAAGGGGGCCGATGGTTCACCCCTCCACTTT.

This clone was seen once. This rearrangement joins TRBV18 to TRBJ2-3, with TRBD1 identical over 10 bases. Germline-derived CDR1 and CDR2 are KGHSH and LQKENI. V was pared by 0 bases and J by 4 bases, with 7 bases of the junction left unmatched. The length of the CDR3 is 17 residues. The CDR3 DNA follows: TGTGCCAGCTCACCACCGTGGGACAGGGGTTTTGCAGATACGCAGTATTTT. The encoded protein is CASSPPWDRGFADTQYF.

The J gene is TRBJ2-2, the V gene TRBV9; D gene unclear. The germline V gene has CDR1 SGDLS and CDR2 YYNGEE. The CDR3 is made up of 12 amino acids. V was shortened by 0 bases and J by 6 bases, with 3 bases between the two germline ends. The CDR3 nucleotides are TGTGCCAGCAGCGTAGTCCCCGGGGAGCTGTTTTTT. As protein: CASSVVPGELFF.

This sequence joins TRBV9 and TRBJ2-5; D is tentatively TRBD1 or TRBD2 (6 bases each). The CDR3 spans 15 residues. V was shortened by 0 bases and J by 2 bases, with 11 bases between the two germline ends. CDR1 is SGDLS, CDR2 YYNGEE, per germline. In DNA form, the CDR3 reads TGTGCCAGCAGCGTAGCATGGAGGGGGCAAGAGACCCAGTACTTC. As protein: CASSVAWRGQETQYF.

This sequence joins TRBV4-3 and TRBJ2-1, with a weak D call TRBD1 (5 bases). Trimming removed 4 bases at V and 8 bases at J, with 9 bases between. The CDR3 spans 12 residues. Looked up from germline, CDR1 is LGHNA and CDR2 is YSLEER. The CDR3 reads CASSPRVDEQFF. CDR3 DNA sequence: TGCGCCAGCAGCCCCAGGGTCGATGAGCAGTTCTTC.

This clone was picked up many times. The chain couples TRBV7-2 to TRBJ2-3; 7 nucleotides match TRBD1. The length of the CDR3 is 15 residues. Per germline, CDR1 SGHTA and CDR2 FQGNSA. Unmatched junction bases numbered 10, after V lost 5 bases and J lost 5 bases. CDR3 coding DNA: TGTGCCAGCAGCAGGGCACAGGGGTATAGAGATACGCAGTATTTT. Amino acids: CASSRAQGYRDTQYF.

This rearrangement joins TRBV16 to TRBJ2-2; D is possibly TRBD2 (5 bases). The CDR3 loop spans 15 amino acids. V was shortened by 0 bases and J by 4 bases, with 9 bases between the two germline ends. Per germline, CDR1 KGHSY and CDR2 FQNENV. CDR3 sequence (DNA): TGTGCCAGCAGCCAATCGGCGGGCGTCACCGGGGAGCTGTTTTTT. Translating it yields CASSQSAGVTGELFF.

The rearrangement links TRBV4-1 to TRBJ2-1; the D gene is possibly TRBD1 (5 bases). The CDR3 consists of 15 residues. V was clipped by 2 bases and J by 4 bases, with 12 bases between them. Germline CDR1 and CDR2: MGHRA and YSYEKL. CDR3: CASSQLGLRYNEQFF. The CDR3 DNA reads as TGCGCCAGCAGCCAACTGGGGCTCAGGTACAATGAGCAGTTCTTC.

V and J are TRBV4-1 and TRBJ1-4, with 11 bases lining up with TRBD1. The CDR3 sequence is 14 residues long. The V gene's germline CDR1 is MGHRA and CDR2 YSYEKL. Trimming at V came to 5 bases and at J to 8 bases, leaving 4 bases not matched to a gene. The CDR3 region is CASSSGTGGEKLFF. CDR3 bases: TGCGCCAGCAGCTCCGGGACAGGGGGAGAAAAACTGTTTTTT.

The chain links TRBV11-2 to TRBJ1-3; D is perhaps TRBD1 (6 bases). Germline CDR1 reads SGHAT; CDR2 reads FQNNGV. Between the trimmed V and J ends, which lost 5 bases and 4 bases, there was a span of 9 bases. The CDR3 contains 13 residues. The CDR3 protein is CASSLDRGNTIYF. CDR3 DNA: TGTGCCAGCAGCCTTGACAGGGGAAACACCATATATTTT.

The chain has TRBV6-5 and TRBJ2-7; no clear D gene. Germline V gene sequence: CDR1 MNHEY, CDR2 SVGAGI. The CDR3 totals 14 residues. Trimming pared 5 bases from V and 2 bases from J, leaving 13 bases between. CDR3 DNA: TGTGCCAGCAGTAATCGACACAAACCCTACGAGCAGTACTTC. Translating gives CASSNRHKPYEQYF.

V usage is TRBV6-6 and J usage is TRBJ1-2, with no clear D. V dropped 6 bases and J dropped 7 bases, with 18 bases sitting between them. The CDR3 runs to 14 residues. Per germline, CDR1 MNHNY and CDR2 SVGAGI (reference sequence). CDR3 DNA: TGTGCCAGCAGAGCCGGGATCGAAAGAGGTGGCTACACCTTC. It is translated as CASRAGIERGGYTF.